The entry that follows covers one T cell receptor beta chain sequence. It was with a sample-barcoded 5' primer and a J-beta primer mix that a second PCR of roughly 7 to 12 cycles was run. In TCRdb, the 5' RACE reads were re-called with MiXCR into one record per CDR3 protein. Among about 970,000 distinct CDR3 sequences listed, just over 50% were seen once. CDR1 is LNHNV and CDR2 is YYDKDF in the germline V gene (reference sequence). The CDR3 covers 13 residues. V was shortened by 6 bases and J by 0 bases, with 6 bases between the two germline ends. The record originates from a study of blood T cells in healthy people across ages.

V and J are TRBV15 and TRBJ2-1, with D unresolved. The source material was blood. The sequence was collected from a woman aged 55-69 years in good health. The CDR3 DNA reads TGTGCCACCAGGGAGAGCTCCTACAATGAGCAGTTCTTC. Translated: CATRESSYNEQFF.